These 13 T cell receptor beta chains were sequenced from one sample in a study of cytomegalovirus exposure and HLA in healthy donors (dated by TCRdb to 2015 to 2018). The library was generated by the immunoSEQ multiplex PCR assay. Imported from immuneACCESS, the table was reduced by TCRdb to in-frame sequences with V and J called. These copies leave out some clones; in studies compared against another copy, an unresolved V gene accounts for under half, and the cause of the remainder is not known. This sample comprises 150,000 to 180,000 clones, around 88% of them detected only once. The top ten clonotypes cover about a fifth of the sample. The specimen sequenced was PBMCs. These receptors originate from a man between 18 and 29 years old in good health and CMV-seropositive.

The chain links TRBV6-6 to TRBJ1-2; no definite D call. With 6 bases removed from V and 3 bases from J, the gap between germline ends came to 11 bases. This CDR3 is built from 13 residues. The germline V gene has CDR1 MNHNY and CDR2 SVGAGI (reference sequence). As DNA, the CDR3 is TGTGCCAGCAGGTCTACAGATGACTATGGCTACACCTTC. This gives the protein CASRSTDDYGYTF.

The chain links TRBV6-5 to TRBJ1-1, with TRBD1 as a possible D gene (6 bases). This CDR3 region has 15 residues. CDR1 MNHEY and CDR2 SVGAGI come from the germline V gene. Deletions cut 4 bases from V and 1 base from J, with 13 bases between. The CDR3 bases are TGTGCCAGCAGTTCGATCAGGGGTGGGAACACTGAAGCTTTCTTT. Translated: CASSSIRGGNTEAFF.

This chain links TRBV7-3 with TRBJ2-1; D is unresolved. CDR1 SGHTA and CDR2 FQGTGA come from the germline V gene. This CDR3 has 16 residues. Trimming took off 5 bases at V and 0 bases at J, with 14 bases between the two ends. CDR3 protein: CASSPDPPGSYNEQFF. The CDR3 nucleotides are TGTGCCAGCAGCCCCGACCCTCCAGGCTCCTACAATGAGCAGTTCTTC. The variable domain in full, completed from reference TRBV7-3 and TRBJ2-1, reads GAGVSQTPSNKVTEKGKYVELRCDPISGHTALYWYRQSLGQGPEFLIYFQGTGAADDSGLPNDRFFAVRPEGSVSTLKIQRTERGDSAVYLCASSPDPPGSYNEQFFGPGTRLTVL.

The CDR3 spells CASTDRRGFDYGYTF. The CDR3 DNA reads TGCGCCAGCACCGATCGAAGGGGTTTTGACTATGGCTACACCTTC. V is TRBV23-1 and J is TRBJ1-2; a weak D match, TRBD1 (5 bases). TRBV23-1 is an ORF; its function is uncertain. V shed 7 bases and J shed 3 bases, with 18 bases lying between them. The CDR3 spans 15 residues.

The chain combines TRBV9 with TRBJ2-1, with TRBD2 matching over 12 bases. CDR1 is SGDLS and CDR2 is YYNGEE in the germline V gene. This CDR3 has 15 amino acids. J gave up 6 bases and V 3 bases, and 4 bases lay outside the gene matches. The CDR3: CASSAGTSGFNEQFF. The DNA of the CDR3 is TGTGCCAGCAGCGCGGGGACTAGCGGGTTCAATGAGCAGTTCTTC.

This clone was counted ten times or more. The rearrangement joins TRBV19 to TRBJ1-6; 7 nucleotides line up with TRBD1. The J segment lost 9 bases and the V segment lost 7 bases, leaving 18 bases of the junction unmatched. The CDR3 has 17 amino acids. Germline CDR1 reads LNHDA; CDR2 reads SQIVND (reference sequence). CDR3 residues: CASTSTMTETGTSPLHF. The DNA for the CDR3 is TGTGCCAGTACCTCAACGATGACCGAGACAGGGACTTCACCCCTCCACTTT. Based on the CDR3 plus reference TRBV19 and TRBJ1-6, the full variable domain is DGGITQSPKYLFRKEGQNVTLSCEQNLNHDAMYWYRQDPGQGLRLIYYSQIVNDFQKGDIAEGYSVSREKKESFPLTVTSAQKNPTAFYLCASTSTMTETGTSPLHFGNGTRLTVT.

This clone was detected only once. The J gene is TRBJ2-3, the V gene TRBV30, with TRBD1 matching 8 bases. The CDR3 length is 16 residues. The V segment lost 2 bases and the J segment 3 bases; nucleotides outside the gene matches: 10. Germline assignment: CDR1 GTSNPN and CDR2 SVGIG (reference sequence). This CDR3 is CAWSPWTGMGTDTQYF. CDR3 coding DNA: TGTGCCTGGAGTCCTTGGACAGGGATGGGTACAGATACGCAGTATTTT.

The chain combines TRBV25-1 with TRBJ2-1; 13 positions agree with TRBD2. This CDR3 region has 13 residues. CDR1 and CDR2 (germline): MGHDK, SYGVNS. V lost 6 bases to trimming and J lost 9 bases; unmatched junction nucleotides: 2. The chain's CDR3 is CASRGLAGAEQFF. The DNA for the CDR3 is TGTGCCAGCAGAGGACTAGCGGGGGCTGAGCAGTTCTTC.

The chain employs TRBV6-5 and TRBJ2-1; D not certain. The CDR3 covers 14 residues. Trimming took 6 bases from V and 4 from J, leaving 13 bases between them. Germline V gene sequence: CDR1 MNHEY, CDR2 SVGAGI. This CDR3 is CASRPGIGYNEQFF. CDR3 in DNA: TGTGCCAGCAGACCAGGTATAGGATACAATGAGCAGTTCTTC.

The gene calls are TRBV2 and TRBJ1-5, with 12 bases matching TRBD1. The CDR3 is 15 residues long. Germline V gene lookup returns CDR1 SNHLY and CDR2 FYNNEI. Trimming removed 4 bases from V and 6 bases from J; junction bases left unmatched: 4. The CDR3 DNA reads TGTGCCAGCAGTGGAAGGGACAGGGGGCGTCAGCCCCAGCATTTT. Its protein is CASSGRDRGRQPQHF.

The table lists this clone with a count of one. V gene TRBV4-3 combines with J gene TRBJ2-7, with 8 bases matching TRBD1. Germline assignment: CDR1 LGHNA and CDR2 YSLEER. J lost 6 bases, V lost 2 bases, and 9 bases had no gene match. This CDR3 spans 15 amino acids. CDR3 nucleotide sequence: TGCGCCAGCAGCCAACTTAAACGGGACAGGCGCGAGCAGTACTTC. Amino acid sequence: CASSQLKRDRREQYF.

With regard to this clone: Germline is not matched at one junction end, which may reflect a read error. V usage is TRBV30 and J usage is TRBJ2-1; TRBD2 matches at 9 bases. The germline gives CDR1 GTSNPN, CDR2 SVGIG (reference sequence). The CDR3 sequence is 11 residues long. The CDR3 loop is CACPAGTSTIF. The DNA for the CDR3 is TGTGCCTGCCCTGCCGGGACTAGCACGATCTTC.

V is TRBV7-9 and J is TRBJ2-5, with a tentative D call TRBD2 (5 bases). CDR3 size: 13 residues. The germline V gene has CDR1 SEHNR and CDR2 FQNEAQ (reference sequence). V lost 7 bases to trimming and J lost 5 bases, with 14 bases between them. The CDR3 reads CASTRIGEETQYF. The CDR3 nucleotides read TGTGCCAGCACCCGGATCGGGGAGGAGACCCAGTACTTC.